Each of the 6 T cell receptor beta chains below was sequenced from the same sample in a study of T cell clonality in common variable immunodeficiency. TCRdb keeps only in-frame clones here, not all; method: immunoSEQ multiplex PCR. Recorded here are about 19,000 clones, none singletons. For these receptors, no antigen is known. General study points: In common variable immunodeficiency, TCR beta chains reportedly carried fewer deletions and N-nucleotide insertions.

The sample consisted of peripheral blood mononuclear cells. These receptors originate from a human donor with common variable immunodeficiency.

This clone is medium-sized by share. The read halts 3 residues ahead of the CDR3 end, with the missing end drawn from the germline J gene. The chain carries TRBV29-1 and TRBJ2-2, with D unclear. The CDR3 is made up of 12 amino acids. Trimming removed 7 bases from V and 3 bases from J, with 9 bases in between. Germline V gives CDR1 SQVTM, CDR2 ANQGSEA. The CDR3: CSGLGYTGELFF. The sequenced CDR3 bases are TGCAGCGGATTAGGGTACACCGGGGAG.

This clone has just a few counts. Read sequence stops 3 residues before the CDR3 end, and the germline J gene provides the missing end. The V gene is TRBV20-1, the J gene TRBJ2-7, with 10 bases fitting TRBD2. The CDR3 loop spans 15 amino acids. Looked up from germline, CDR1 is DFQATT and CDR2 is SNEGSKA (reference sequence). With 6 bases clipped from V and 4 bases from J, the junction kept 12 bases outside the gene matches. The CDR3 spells CSARTQPSGGYEQYF. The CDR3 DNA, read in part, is TGCAGTGCCCGCACGCAACCTAGCGGGGGTTACGAG.

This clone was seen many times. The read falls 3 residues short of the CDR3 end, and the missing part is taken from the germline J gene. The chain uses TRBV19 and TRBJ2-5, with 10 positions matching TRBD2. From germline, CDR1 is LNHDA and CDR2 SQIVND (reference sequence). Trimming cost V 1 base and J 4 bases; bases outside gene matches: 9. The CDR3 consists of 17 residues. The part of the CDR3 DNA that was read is TGTGCCAGTAGTATAGTAACTAGCGGGGTCGGGGCAGAGACC. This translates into CASSIVTSGVGAET. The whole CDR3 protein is CASSIVTSGVGAETQYF. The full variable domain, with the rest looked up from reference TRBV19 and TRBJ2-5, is DGGITQSPKYLFRKEGQNVTLSCEQNLNHDAMYWYRQDPGQGLRLIYYSQIVNDFQKGDIAEGYSVSREKKESFPLTVTSAQKNPTAFYLCASSIVTSGVGAETQYFGPGTRLLVL.

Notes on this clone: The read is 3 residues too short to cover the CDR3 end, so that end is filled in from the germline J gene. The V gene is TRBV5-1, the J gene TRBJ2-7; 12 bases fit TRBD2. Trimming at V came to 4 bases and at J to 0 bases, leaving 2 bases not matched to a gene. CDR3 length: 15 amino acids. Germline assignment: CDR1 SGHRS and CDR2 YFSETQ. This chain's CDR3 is CASSQLAGGSYEQYF. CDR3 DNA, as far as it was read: TGCGCCAGCAGCCAACTAGCGGGAGGCTCCTACGAG.

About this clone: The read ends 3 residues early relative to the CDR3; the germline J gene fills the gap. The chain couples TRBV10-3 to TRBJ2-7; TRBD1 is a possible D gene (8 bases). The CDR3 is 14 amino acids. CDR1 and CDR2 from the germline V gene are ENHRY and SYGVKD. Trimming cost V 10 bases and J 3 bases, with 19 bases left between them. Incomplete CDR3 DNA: TGTGCCACCGGGGAGGGGACAGGCTTCTACGAG. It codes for CATGEGTGFYE. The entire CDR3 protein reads CATGEGTGFYEQYF.

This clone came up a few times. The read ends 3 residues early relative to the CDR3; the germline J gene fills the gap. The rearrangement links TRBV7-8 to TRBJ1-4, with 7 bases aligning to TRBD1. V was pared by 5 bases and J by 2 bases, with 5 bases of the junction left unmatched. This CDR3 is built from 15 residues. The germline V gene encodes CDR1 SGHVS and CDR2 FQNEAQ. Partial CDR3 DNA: TGTGCCAGCAGCCCGAGGGGGCTCACTAATGAAAAA. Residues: CASSPRGLTNEK. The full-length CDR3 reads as CASSPRGLTNEKLFF.